This is a list of T cell receptor beta chains from one sample in a study of graft-versus-host responses after intestinal transplantation. These receptors lack a known antigen. Sequencing used immunoSEQ multiplex PCR; TCRdb keeps in-frame clones, though not all of them. The sample lists around 88,000 clones; approximately 90% were seen once. Sequencing used unstimulated CD8+ T cells sorted from spleen or lymph node cells, obtained before transplant. The receptors shown here come from a human donor who was the organ donor for an intestinal transplant. The CDR3 runs from the conserved cysteine through the conserved F or W. The D gene is left open where the match is weak. Rows may omit the clone size; those that give it use once, few, many or a size class.

>TRBV4-1|TRBJ1-1|NA|NA
CASSQDHGNTEAFF
TGCGCCAGCAGCCAAGACCATGGGAACACTGAAGCTTTCTTT
>TRBV12-5|TRBJ2-5|NA|NA
CASGLDTSQETQYF
TGTGCTAGTGGTTTGGACACCTCTCAAGAGACCCAGTACTTC
>TRBV5-5|TRBJ2-5|NA|NA
CASSFGPVETQYF
TGTGCCAGCAGCTTTGGCCCGGTGGAGACCCAGTACTTC
>TRBV2|TRBJ2-1|TRBD1|NA
CASRTTGNNEQFF
TGTGCCAGCAGGACGACAGGGAACAATGAGCAGTTCTTC
>TRBV19|TRBJ2-1|TRBD2|NA
CASSILAGGQEQFF
TGTGCCAGTAGTATACTAGCGGGGGGACAGGAGCAGTTCTTC
>TRBV5-6|TRBJ1-2|TRBD1|NA
CASSLWTGSNYGYTF
TGTGCCAGCAGCCTTTGGACAGGATCTAACTATGGCTACACCTTC
>TRBV14|TRBJ2-5|NA|NA
CASTQGGAETQYF
TGTGCCAGCACCCAAGGAGGGGCAGAGACCCAGTACTTC
>TRBV5-5|TRBJ1-4|NA|NA
CASSSAGRKLFF
TGTGCCAGCAGCTCGGCTGGCCGTAAACTGTTTTTT
>TRBV19|TRBJ2-7|NA|once
CASSISNPNYEQYF
TGTGCCAGTAGTATTTCTAATCCCAATTACGAGCAGTACTTC
>TRBV5-4|TRBJ2-2|NA|NA
CASSLGEGAGELFF
TGTGCCAGCAGCTTGGGGGAAGGGGCCGGGGAGCTGTTTTTT
>TRBV4-1|TRBJ2-5|TRBD1|NA
CASSPRTGETQYF
TGCGCCAGCAGCCCCAGGACAGGGGAGACCCAGTACTTC
>TRBV11-2|TRBJ2-7|NA|NA
CASSPGGLTYEQYF
TGTGCCAGCAGCCCCGGGGGGCTGACCTACGAGCAGTACTTC